This is a list of T cell receptor beta chains from one sample in a study of blood T cell repertoires in COVID-19. Using immunoSEQ multiplex PCR, the repertoire was profiled, and TCRdb retains in-frame clones only, with some absent. The sample consists of fewer than 250,000 clones, 88% of them appearing once. The sequencing input was peripheral blood. The receptors stem from a man between 65 and 85 years old with acute or convalescent COVID-19. The CDR3 runs from the conserved cysteine through the conserved F or W. The D gene is left open where the match is weak. Only part of the rows carry a size: once, few, many, or a class if the clone is expanded.

TRBJ2-1	TRBV10-2	NA	NA	CASSDYRSSYNEQFF	TGCGCCAGCAGTGATTACAGAAGCTCCTACAATGAGCAGTTCTTC
TRBJ2-1	TRBV5-4	NA	NA	CASSLVYSARSSYNEQFF	TGTGCCAGCAGCTTGGTATATAGCGCCAGGAGCTCCTACAATGAGCAGTTCTTC
TRBJ1-1	TRBV5-1	TRBD1	NA	CASSLKGGGYTEAFF	TGCGCCAGCAGCTTGAAAGGGGGCGGATACACTGAAGCTTTCTTT
TRBJ2-7	TRBV19	NA	NA	CASSMMRASEQYF	TGTGCCAGTAGTATGATGAGGGCTAGCGAGCAGTACTTC
TRBJ2-3	TRBV15	NA	NA	CATSRASPRRTDTQYF	TGTGCCACCAGCAGAGCTAGCCCCAGGAGGACAGATACGCAGTATTTT
TRBJ2-1	TRBV20-1	NA	NA	CSASSGNNEQFF	TGCAGTGCTAGTTCGGGTAACAATGAGCAGTTCTTC
TRBJ1-2	TRBV12-3/TRBV12-4	NA	NA	CASTPLVEGGYTF	TGTGCCAGCACTCCGTTGGTGGAGGGGGGCTACACCTTC
TRBJ1-5	TRBV5-6	TRBD1	NA	CASSYGTGGVQPQHF	TGTGCCAGCAGTTACGGGACAGGGGGTGTTCAGCCCCAGCATTTT
TRBJ1-2	TRBV7-2	NA	few	CASSSRTANYGYTF	TGTGCCAGCAGCTCCCGGACAGCTAACTATGGCTACACCTTC
TRBJ1-5	TRBV19	NA	NA	CASSIQGFSQPQHF	TGTGCCAGTAGTATACAGGGTTTCAGTCAGCCCCAGCATTTT
TRBJ2-1	TRBV24-1	TRBD2	NA	CATSDRGTSGRYNEQFF	TGTGCCACCAGTGACCGCGGGACTAGCGGGAGGTACAATGAGCAGTTCTTC
TRBJ2-7	TRBV5-1	NA	NA	CASSFGGGGNSYEQYF	TGCGCCAGCAGCTTCGGAGGAGGCGGGAACTCCTACGAGCAGTACTTC
TRBJ2-3	TRBV29-1	NA	NA	CSASMAGRDTQYF	TGCAGCGCCTCAATGGCAGGGCGGGATACGCAGTATTTT
TRBJ2-2	TRBV24-1	NA	once	CATSDSLTGTNTGELFF	TGTGCCACCAGTGATTCTCTAACCGGGACAAACACCGGGGAGCTGTTTTTT
TRBJ2-2	TRBV10-3	TRBD2	NA	CAISKGLAGGPNTGELFF	TGTGCCATCAGTAAGGGACTAGCGGGAGGGCCGAACACCGGGGAGCTGTTTTTT
TRBJ2-5	TRBV12-3/TRBV12-4	NA	NA	CASRMGTIETQYF	TGTGCCAGCAGAATGGGGACAATAGAGACCCAGTACTTC
TRBJ1-5	TRBV19	TRBD1	NA	CASSIDRAGGWSSNQPQHF	TGTGCCAGTAGTATAGATCGGGCAGGGGGGTGGTCTAGCAATCAGCCCCAGCATTTT
TRBJ1-5	TRBV19	TRBD1	NA	CASSTRQGEQPQHF	TGTGCCAGTAGTACCCGACAGGGCGAACAGCCCCAGCATTTT
TRBJ2-7	TRBV2	TRBD2	NA	CASRLTSGSSYEQYF	TGTGCCAGCAGGTTGACTAGCGGGAGTTCCTACGAGCAGTACTTC
TRBJ1-3	TRBV3-1/TRBV3-2	NA	once	CASSQEANTIYF	TGTGCCAGCAGCCAAGAAGCGAACACCATATATTTT
TRBJ2-7	TRBV3-1/TRBV3-2	NA	NA	CASSQYTGTGEQYF	TGTGCCAGCAGCCAATATACAGGGACGGGGGAGCAGTACTTC
TRBJ2-5	TRBV28	TRBD2	NA	CASSLWLAGGPGETQYF	TGTGCCAGCAGTTTATGGCTAGCGGGAGGGCCAGGGGAGACCCAGTACTTC
TRBJ2-7	TRBV10-3	TRBD1	NA	CAISGQGVAYEQYF	TGTGCCATCAGCGGACAGGGAGTAGCCTACGAGCAGTACTTC
TRBJ1-2	TRBV18	NA	once	CASSPPGGELSGYTF	TGTGCCAGCTCACCACCGGGAGGGGAGTTGTCTGGCTACACCTTC
TRBJ2-1	TRBV19	NA	NA	CASRSGLAGGNEQFF	TGTGCCAGTAGATCGGGACTCGCGGGTGGCAATGAGCAGTTCTTC
TRBJ2-1	TRBV9	TRBD2	NA	CASSVGLAGANEQFF	TGTGCCAGCAGCGTAGGGCTAGCGGGAGCCAATGAGCAGTTCTTC
TRBJ1-2	TRBV9	NA	NA	CASSEAATQEGYTF	TGTGCCAGCAGCGAAGCGGCTACCCAGGAGGGCTACACCTTC
TRBJ1-5	TRBV10-3	NA	NA	CATRDLGVQPQHF	TGTGCCACCCGGGATCTAGGCGTTCAGCCCCAGCATTTT
TRBJ1-1	TRBV6-5	TRBD1	NA	CASRPATGGGTEAFF	TGTGCCAGCAGACCCGCAACAGGGGGGGGAACTGAAGCTTTCTTT
TRBJ2-7	TRBV7-2	TRBD2	NA	CASSPRGGSSYEQYF	TGTGCCAGCAGCCCCCGGGGGGGGAGCTCCTACGAGCAGTACTTC
TRBJ2-6	TRBV6-5	NA	once	CASSYSGGGNVLTF	TGTGCCAGCAGTTACTCAGGAGGCGGCAACGTCCTGACTTTC
TRBJ1-2	TRBV5-5	NA	NA	CASSPRVPADGYTF	TGTGCCAGCAGCCCCCGGGTCCCGGCGGATGGCTACACCTTC
TRBJ1-2	TRBV19	NA	NA	CASSTPGVWGYGYTF	TGTGCCAGTAGTACTCCAGGGGTATGGGGCTATGGCTACACCTTC
TRBJ1-4	TRBV7-9	NA	NA	CASSFGATNEKLFF	TGTGCCAGCAGCTTCGGAGCAACTAATGAAAAACTGTTTTTT
TRBJ2-7	TRBV28	NA	NA	CASSFQGNFNYEQYF	TGTGCCAGCAGTTTCCAGGGAAATTTCAACTACGAGCAGTACTTC